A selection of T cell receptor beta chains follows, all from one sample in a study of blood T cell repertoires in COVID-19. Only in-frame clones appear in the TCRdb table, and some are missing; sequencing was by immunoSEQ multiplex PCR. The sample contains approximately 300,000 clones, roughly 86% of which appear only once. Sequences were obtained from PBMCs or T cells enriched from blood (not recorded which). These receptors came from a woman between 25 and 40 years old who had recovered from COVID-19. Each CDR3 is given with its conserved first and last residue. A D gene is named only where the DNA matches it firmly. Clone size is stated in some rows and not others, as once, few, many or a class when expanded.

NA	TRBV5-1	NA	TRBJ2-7	TGCGCCAGCAGCGCGGACAGTCCCTACGAGCAGTACTTC	CASSADSPYEQYF
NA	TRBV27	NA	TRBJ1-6	TGTGCCAGCAGTGGGCGGGTAGGGGGTCTCAATTCACCCCTCCACTTT	CASSGRVGGLNSPLHF
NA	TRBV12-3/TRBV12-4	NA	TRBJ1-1	TGTGCCAGCCGCGGGGGTCCTGAAGCTTTCTTT	CASRGGPEAFF
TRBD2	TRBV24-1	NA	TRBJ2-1	TGTGCCACCAGTGGCCGGGGGGGCCGGAATTACAATGAGCAGTTCTTC	CATSGRGGRNYNEQFF
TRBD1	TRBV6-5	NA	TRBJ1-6	TGTGCCAGCAGTTACTCGATCCGCCAGGGGGATTCACCCCTCCACTTT	CASSYSIRQGDSPLHF
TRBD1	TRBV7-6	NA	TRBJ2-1	TGTGCTAGCGGAAAGGGACAGGGCACGCCTGAGCAGTTCTTC	CASGKGQGTPEQFF
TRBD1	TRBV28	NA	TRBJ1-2	TGTGCCAGCAGTCTCTTACAGGGGGCAGGGGGCTACACCTTC	CASSLLQGAGGYTF
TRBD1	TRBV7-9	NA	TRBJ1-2	TGTGCCAGCAGCTCAGCCGGGACAGGGAGTAGCTATGGCTACACCTTC	CASSSAGTGSSYGYTF
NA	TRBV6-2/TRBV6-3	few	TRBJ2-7	TGTGCCAGCAGTTACCGCCGCGTCTCCTCCTACGAGCAGTACTTC	CASSYRRVSSYEQYF
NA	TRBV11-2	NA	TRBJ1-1	TGTGCCAGCCACCCGCCGGGGGAGTGGGTGAGGACTGAAGCTTTCTTT	CASHPPGEWVRTEAFF
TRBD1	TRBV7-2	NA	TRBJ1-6	TGTGCCAGCAGCTTCATCAGGGGGACTAATTCACCCCTCCACTTT	CASSFIRGTNSPLHF
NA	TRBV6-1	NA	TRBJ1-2	TGTGCCAGCAGTGAACCTACTGGCGGATTCTATGGCTACACCTTC	CASSEPTGGFYGYTF
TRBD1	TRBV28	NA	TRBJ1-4	TGTGCCAGCAGTACCGGACAGGCGGATGAAAAACTGTTTTTT	CASSTGQADEKLFF
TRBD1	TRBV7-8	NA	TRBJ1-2	TGTGCCAGCAGCTTAGTCACAGGGGAGTGGAGCTATGGCTACACCTTC	CASSLVTGEWSYGYTF
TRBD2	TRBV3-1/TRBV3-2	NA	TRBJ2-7	TGTGCCAGCAGCTTCATAGCGGGGGCGATCTCCTACGAGCAGTACTTC	CASSFIAGAISYEQYF
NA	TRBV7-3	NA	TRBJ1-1	TGTGCCAGCAGCTTAACAAATGGGGGGACTGAAGCTTTCTTT	CASSLTNGGTEAFF
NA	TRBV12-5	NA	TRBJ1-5	TGTGCTAGTGGTCCCCGACTGAGCAATCAGCCCCAGCATTTT	CASGPRLSNQPQHF
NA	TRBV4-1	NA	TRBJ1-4	TGCGCCAGCAGCCCCCCAGGGGTAACTAATGAAAAACTGTTTTTT	CASSPPGVTNEKLFF
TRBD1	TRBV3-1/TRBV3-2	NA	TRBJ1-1	TGTGCCAGCAGCCCCGGGAACAGGGGGGATGAAGCTTTCTTT	CASSPGNRGDEAFF
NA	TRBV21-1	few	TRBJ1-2	TGTGCCAGCAGCCCTCTAGACGGCAACTATGGCTACACCTTC	CASSPLDGNYGYTF
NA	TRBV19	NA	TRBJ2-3	TGTGCCAGTAGTTCGTCAGGGGTATCCACAGATACGCAGTATTTT	CASSSSGVSTDTQYF
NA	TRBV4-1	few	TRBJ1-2	TGCGCCAGCAGCCTAAACCCGGGTTCTGGCTATGGCTACACCTTC	CASSLNPGSGYGYTF
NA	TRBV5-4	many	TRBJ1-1	TGTGCCAGCAGCTTCGGACAGAACACTGAAGCTTTCTTT	CASSFGQNTEAFF
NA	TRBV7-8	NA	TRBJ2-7	TGTGCCAGCAGCCGCCTCCCCTACGAGCAGTACTTC	CASSRLPYEQYF
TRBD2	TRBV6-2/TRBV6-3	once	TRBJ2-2	TGTGCCAGCAGTACCCGTTCTAGCGGGGGGGCCATTACGTCGCAGAGCGGGGAGCTGTTTTTT	CASSTRSSGGAITSQSGELFF
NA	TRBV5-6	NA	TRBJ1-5	TGTGCCAGCAGCTTGTACCAGGCTAGCAATCAGCCCCAGCATTTT	CASSLYQASNQPQHF
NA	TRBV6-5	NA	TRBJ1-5	TGTGCCACCGAGGACGGGATCGCTCGGAATCAGCCCCAGCATTTT	CATEDGIARNQPQHF
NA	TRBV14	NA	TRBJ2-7	TGTGCCAGCAGCCCTCTAGGTCTCGCCTACGAGCAGTACTTC	CASSPLGLAYEQYF
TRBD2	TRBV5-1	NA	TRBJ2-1	TGCGCCAGCAGCTCCACTAGCGGGGCATACAATGAGCAGTTCTTC	CASSSTSGAYNEQFF
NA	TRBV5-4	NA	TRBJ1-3	TGTGCCAGCAGCTTGGATGGGCGCACCATATATTTT	CASSLDGRTIYF
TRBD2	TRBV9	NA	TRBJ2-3	TGTGCCAGCAGCGGACCAGCGGGGGGCGGGGGCACAGATACGCAGTATTTT	CASSGPAGGGGTDTQYF
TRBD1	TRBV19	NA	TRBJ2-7	TGTGCCAGTAGTCCTACCCCCGGGACAGGGTCCCACGAGCAGTACTTC	CASSPTPGTGSHEQYF
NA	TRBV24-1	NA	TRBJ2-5	TGTGCCACCAGTGATTTGCCCCGTGGGGCCCAGGGGATCGGGGAGACCCAGTACTTC	CATSDLPRGAQGIGETQYF
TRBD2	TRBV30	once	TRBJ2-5	TGTGCCTGGGAGGGTAGCGGGGGGTGGGAGACCCAGTACTTC	CAWEGSGGWETQYF
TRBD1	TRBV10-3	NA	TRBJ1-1	TGTGCCATCAGTGGTTACAGGGGGCGGATTTCTGAAGCTTTCTTT	CAISGYRGRISEAFF
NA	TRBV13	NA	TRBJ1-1	TGTGCCAGCAGCCCCGGACAGTTGAACACTGAAGCTTTCTTT	CASSPGQLNTEAFF
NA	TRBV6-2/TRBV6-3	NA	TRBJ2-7	TGTGCCAGCAGTAGCGACAGCCCGGATTACGAGCAGTACTTC	CASSSDSPDYEQYF
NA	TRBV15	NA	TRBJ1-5	TGTGCCACCAGCAGCCCTGCGGTAAACAATCAGCCCCAGCATTTT	CATSSPAVNNQPQHF
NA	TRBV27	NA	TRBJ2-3	TGTGCCAGCAGTTTATACACAGGGCTAATCACAGATACGCAGTATTTT	CASSLYTGLITDTQYF
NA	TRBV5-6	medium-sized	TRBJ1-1	TGTGCCAGCAGCGGTGACAGTATGAACACTGAAGCTTTCTTT	CASSGDSMNTEAFF
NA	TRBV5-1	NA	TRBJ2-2	TGCGCCAGCAGCGAGACAGCCACGAACACCGGGGAGCTGTTTTTT	CASSETATNTGELFF
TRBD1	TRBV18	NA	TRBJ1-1	TGTGCCAGCTCACCACCGACAGGGGGCGTCGGCACTGAAGCTTTCTTT	CASSPPTGGVGTEAFF
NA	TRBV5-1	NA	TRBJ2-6	TGCGCCAGCAGCTCAGACAGGGAGGCTGGGTTGGCTGGGGCCAACGTCCTGACTTTC	CASSSDREAGLAGANVLTF
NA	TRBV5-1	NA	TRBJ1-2	TGCGCCAGCAGCCCCCCTATAGGGGGGGGCGAGGGAGGCTATGGCTACACCTTC	CASSPPIGGGEGGYGYTF
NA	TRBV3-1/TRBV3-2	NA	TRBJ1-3	TGTGCCAGCAGCCAAGAATGGCAGGCCTCTGGAAACACCATATATTTT	CASSQEWQASGNTIYF
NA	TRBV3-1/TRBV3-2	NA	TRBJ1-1	TGTGCCAGCAGCCCGATGACAGGCCGAAACACTGAAGCTTTCTTT	CASSPMTGRNTEAFF
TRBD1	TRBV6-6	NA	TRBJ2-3	TGTGCCAGCATGGGGGACAGGGGGCCAGATACGCAGTATTTT	CASMGDRGPDTQYF
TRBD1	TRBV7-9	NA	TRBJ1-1	TGTGCCAGCAGTTCAGGGGGCACTGAAGCTTTCTTT	CASSSGGTEAFF
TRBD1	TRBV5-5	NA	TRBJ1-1	TGTGCCAGCAGCTTGACAGGGGGCGGCACTGAAGCTTTCTTT	CASSLTGGGTEAFF
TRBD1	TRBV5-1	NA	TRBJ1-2	TGCGCCAGCAGCCTGGGGACAGGGGGTGGCTACACCTTC	CASSLGTGGGYTF
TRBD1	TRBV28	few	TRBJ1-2	TGTGCCAGCCAGGGGGACCATGGCTACACCTTC	CASQGDHGYTF
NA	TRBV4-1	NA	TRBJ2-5	TGCGCCAGCGCGGTGCCCCACCAAGAGACCCAGTACTTC	CASAVPHQETQYF
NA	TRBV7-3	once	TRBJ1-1	TGTGCCAGCAGCCGAGGGCCGATCACTGAAGCTTTCTTT	CASSRGPITEAFF